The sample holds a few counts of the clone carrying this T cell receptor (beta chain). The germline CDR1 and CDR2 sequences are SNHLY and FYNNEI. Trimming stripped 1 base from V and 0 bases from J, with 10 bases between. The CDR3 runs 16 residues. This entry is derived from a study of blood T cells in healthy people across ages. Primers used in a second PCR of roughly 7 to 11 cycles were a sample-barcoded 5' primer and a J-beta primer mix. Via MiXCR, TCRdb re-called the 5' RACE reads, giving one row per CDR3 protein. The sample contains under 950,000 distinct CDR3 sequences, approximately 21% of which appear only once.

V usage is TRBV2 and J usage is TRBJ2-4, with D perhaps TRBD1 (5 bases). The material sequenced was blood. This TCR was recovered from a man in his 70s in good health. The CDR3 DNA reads TGTGCCAGCAGTGAAGGACAGCCCCTAGCCAAAAACATTCAGTACTTC. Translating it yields CASSEGQPLAKNIQYF.